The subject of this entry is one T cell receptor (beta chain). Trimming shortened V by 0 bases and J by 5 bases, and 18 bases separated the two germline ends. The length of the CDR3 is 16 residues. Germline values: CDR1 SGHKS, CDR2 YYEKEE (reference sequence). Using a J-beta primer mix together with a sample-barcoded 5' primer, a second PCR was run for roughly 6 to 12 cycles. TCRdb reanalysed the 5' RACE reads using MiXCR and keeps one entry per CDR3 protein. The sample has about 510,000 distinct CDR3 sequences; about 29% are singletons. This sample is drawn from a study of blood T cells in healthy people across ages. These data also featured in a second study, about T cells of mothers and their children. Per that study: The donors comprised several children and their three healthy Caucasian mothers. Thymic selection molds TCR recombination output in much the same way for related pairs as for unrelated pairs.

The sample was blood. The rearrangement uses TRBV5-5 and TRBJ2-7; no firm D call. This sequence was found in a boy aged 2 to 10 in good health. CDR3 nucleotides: TGTGCCAGCAGCTTGGCCTTTGGGCGACCCCTGAACGAGCAGTACTTC. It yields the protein CASSLAFGRPLNEQYF.